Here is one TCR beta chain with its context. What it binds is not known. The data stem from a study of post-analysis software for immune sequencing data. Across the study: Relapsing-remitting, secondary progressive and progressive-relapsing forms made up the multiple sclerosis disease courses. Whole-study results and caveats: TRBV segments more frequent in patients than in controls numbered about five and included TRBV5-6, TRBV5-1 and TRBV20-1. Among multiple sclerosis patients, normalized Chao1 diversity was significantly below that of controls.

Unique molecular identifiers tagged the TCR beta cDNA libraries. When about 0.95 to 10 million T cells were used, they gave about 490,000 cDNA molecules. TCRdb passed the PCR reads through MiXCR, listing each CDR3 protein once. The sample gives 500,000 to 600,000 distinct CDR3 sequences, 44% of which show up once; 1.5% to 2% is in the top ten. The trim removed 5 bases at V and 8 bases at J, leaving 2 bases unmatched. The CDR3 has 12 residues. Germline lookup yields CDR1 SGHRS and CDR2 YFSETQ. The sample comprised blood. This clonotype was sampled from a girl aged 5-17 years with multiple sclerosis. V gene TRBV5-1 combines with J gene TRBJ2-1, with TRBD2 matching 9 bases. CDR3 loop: CASRRTSDEQFF. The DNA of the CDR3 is TGCGCCAGCAGGCGGACTAGCGATGAGCAGTTCTTC.